This T cell receptor beta chain was identified in a study of blood T cell repertoires in COVID-19. In the study overall: PBMCs, B-cell-depleted T cells, or T cells provided the cDNA or gDNA that made up the material.

Source study methods: Nucleated cell counts were estimated from reference gene primer amplification. TCRdb's copy holds only in-frame clones and misses some; the assay was immunoSEQ multiplex PCR. That table is the source of V, J and clone size, and D and trimming were worked out from the DNA. This table holds about 240,000 clones, around 85% found once. V shed 2 bases, J shed 4 bases, and the junction held 2 bases outside the gene matches. Germline CDR1 is MNHEY and CDR2 is SMNVEV (reference sequence). The CDR3 totals 15 residues. The V and J genes are TRBV27 and TRBJ1-2; 12 bases fit TRBD1. Material for sequencing was peripheral blood. The TCR sequence derives from a woman of 80 years or more with acute or convalescent COVID-19. DNA of the CDR3: TGTGCCAGCAGTTTAGGGACAGGGGGCTTCTATGGCTACACCTTC. Encoded protein: CASSLGTGGFYGYTF.